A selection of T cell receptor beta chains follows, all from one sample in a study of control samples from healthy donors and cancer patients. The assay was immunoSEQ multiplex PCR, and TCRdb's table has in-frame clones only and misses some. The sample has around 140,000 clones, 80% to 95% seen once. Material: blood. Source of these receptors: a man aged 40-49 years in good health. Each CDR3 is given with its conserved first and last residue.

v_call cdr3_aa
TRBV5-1 CASSQDTGELFF
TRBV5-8 CASSLYSEYF
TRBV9 CASSSSTGTGTQGTEAFF
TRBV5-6 CASSYTTGLEAFF
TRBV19 CASSRRIRQGRSYTF
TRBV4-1 CASSQENWPEDTQYF
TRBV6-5 CASRGTSGVSYEQYF
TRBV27 CASSLIGTDTQYF
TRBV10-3 CAISDLEGQPQHF
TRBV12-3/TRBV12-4 CASNLIGHNEAFF
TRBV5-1 CASSLVAGTSGGAQQFF
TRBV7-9 CASSGGSNSNQPQHF
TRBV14 CASSGGGKGEKLFF
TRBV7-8 CASSPVGPGANVLTF
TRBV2 CASRTGGVPYEQYF
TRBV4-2 CASSQTTLQSNYGYTF
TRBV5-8 CASSLIPLGPTTNEKLFF
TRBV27 CASSLTGGGDTDTQYF
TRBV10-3 CAIRGTENTEAFF
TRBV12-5 CASGKDSSTQHF
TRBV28 CASSLYPGAQPQHF
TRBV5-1 CASQQELGGNTIYF
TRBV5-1 CASSRLGGQETQYF
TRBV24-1 CATRAGSNTGELFF
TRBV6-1 CASSEAWTSGGGEQFF
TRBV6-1 CASSEAFYDSYEQYF
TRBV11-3 CASSLQWKFSVNTEAFF
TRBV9 CASSVFGAGGETQYF
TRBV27 CASSLPGYNEQFF
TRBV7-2 CASSLLALRNSPLHF